This TCR beta chain was documented in a study of OX40 agonist ivuxolimab in advanced cancers. Overall study findings and caveats: Normalized T-cell clonal expansion was also low in some nonresponders.

Libraries were prepared by immunoSEQ multiplex PCR; TCRdb keeps only in-frame clonotypes and omits some of them. This sample has roughly 68,000 clones; around 90% occur once, and the top ten carry more than 1%. Germline values: CDR1 SGHRS, CDR2 YFSETQ. The V and J ends lost 3 bases and 3 bases, in that order; junction bases with no gene match: 7. This CDR3 comprises 15 residues. A note on this clone: Its antigen remains unidentified.

This clonotype originated in an adult with an advanced solid tumor such as melanoma, head and neck, liver or kidney cancer. The chain links TRBV5-1 to TRBJ2-3; 7 nucleotides line up with TRBD1. The sample here was CD4+ or CD8+ T cells sorted from blood, taken in a trial of the OX40 agonist ivuxolimab. DNA of the CDR3: TGCGCCAGCAGCTCGACAGGGTGGGGGACAGATACGCAGTATTTT. The encoded protein is CASSSTGWGTDTQYF.